This paragraph covers one T cell receptor (beta chain) sequence. The antigen it recognizes is unknown. Within one base of it there is no much larger clone, and no base qualities were kept. At the DNA level, this CDR3 is encoded by other sequences in the same sample as well. The source of the sample is a study of memory CD4+ T cells and cytomegalovirus serostatus (dated by TCRdb to between 2018 and 2021). Context from the whole study: The 33 healthy Belgian adults in the cohort included 9 who were CMV seropositive and 24 who were CMV seronegative. CD4+ memory TCRbeta repertoires of a Belgian cohort with known cytomegalovirus serostatus were sequenced in order to replicate a published TCR-based CMV serostatus classifier.

From its cysteine to its phenylalanine, the CDR3 spans 14 amino acids. Just the 42-base CDR3 DNA is kept, in frame starting at base 1. The germline V gene encodes CDR1 SGHNT and CDR2 YYREEE (reference sequence). The trim is 2 bases for V and 1 base for J, with a gap of 9 bases between the germline ends. Genomic DNA was extracted from sorted cells with the Quick-DNA Microprep Kit. Amplification of TCRbeta DNA was done with the immunoSEQ hsTCRbeta kit, following the protocol from the manufacturer. An Illumina MiSeq instrument was used to sequence the TCRbeta libraries. The authors' pipeline ran thus. Following removal of out-of-frame sequences, a few million distinct TCRbeta sequences were retained, with an average of roughly 71,000 per individual. Each individual was scored by the count of 150 or so previously reported CMV-associated TCRbeta sequences and the total productive distinct TCRbeta count. A beta-binomial model was reimplemented in Python, and random forests from scikit-learn, run with default parameters, were trained on data from the US cohort. Classifier performance on the Belgian cohort was summarized as median AUC with percentile confidence intervals over 10,000 bootstrap iterations. TCRdb limited this immuneACCESS table to in-frame rearrangements with V and J called. A share of clones is missing; checked studies link under half to unresolved V genes, and the rest is unexplained. Clone size and the V and J calls come from that table; the DNA yielded D and trimming. For this sample the table gives roughly 45,000 clones, of which roughly 78% were detected only once. The ten largest account for approximately 0.78% of the sample.

The study at large found these results: The results were interpreted as suggesting that the CMV-associated TCR signature is mostly present in the CD4+ memory repertoire. CMV serostatus prediction reached a median bootstrapped AUC of about 0.95 with the original framework and 0.91 with a US-trained random forest. Only CD4+CD45RO+ memory cells were sequenced, in contrast to the original study, which included naive and memory CD4+ and CD8+ populations. Among the approximately 160 previously reported CMV-associated TCRbeta sequences, approximately 67 showed up in the CD4+ memory repertoires, with each one found in between one and five individuals. On the Belgian cohort, the classifier built on the original framework reached a median bootstrapped AUC of 0.95, with a 95% CI of 0.76-1.00.

Single viable CD3+CD4+CD8-CD45RO+ cells were sorted as memory CD4+ T cells on a FACSAria II. CMV serostatus was determined with a Roche Elecsys assay detecting serum IgG against CMV pp150, pp28, p38 and p52. Once the samples were thawed, total CD4+ T cells were enriched through positive selection using CD4 magnetic microbeads. The samples came from a different study that was designed specifically to examine the CD4+ T cell memory repertoire. Peripheral blood mononuclear cells were isolated and cryopreserved according to standard operating procedures, and serum was stored at -80 degrees C. Staining used CD3-PerCP (BW264/56), CD4-APC (RPA-T4), CD45RO-PE (UCHT1) and CD8-Pacific Orange (3B5) antibodies, with Sytox blue excluding non-viable cells.

The origin of this receptor is an adult in good health and CMV-seronegative. Sample: memory CD4+ T cells from blood. Recombination linked TRBV5-4 to TRBJ2-5, with TRBD1 as a weak D call on 5 bases. The sequenced DNA: TGTGCCAGCAGCTTCGGGCAGGGCCAAGAGACCCAGTACTTC. This is translated as CASSFGQGQETQYF.